Listed here are 3 T cell receptor beta chains from one sample, sequenced in a study of shared clonotypes between healthy human individuals. Only in-frame clones appear in the TCRdb table, and some are missing; sequencing was by immunoSEQ multiplex PCR. The sample has roughly 530,000 clones, 90% to 97% seen once. Input material: naive CD4+ T cells sorted from blood. Subset: CD45RA+ positively selected. These receptors came from a woman aged 25 to 45 in good health.

This clone was seen once. J is TRBJ1-5 and V is TRBV10-3, with D hard to call. This CDR3 is 13 amino acids long. Per the germline V gene, CDR1 is ENHRY and CDR2 is SYGVKD. V lost 3 bases, J lost 5 bases, and 8 bases lay in between. Here the CDR3 DNA reads TGTGCCATCAGTGAACGGATCGATCAGCCCCAGCATTTT. Protein sequence: CAISERIDQPQHF.

This chain connects TRBV15 to TRBJ2-3; D is undetermined. In germline, CDR1 is LNHNV, CDR2 YYDKDF (reference sequence). CDR3 size: 15 residues. V lost 2 bases, J lost 3 bases, and 12 bases lay in between. The CDR3 DNA is TGTGCCACCAGCAGACCTGCCGACGGGACAGATACGCAGTATTTT. Protein product: CATSRPADGTDTQYF.

The J gene is TRBJ2-7, the V gene TRBV5-1, with D possibly TRBD1 on 5 matching bases. The V and J ends lost 0 bases and 1 base respectively, with 8 bases between them. The CDR3 loop spans 14 amino acids. Germline loops: CDR1 SGHRS, CDR2 YFSETQ. The CDR3 here is CASSLVGRSYEQYF. The DNA for the CDR3 is TGCGCCAGCAGCTTGGTGGGGCGATCCTACGAGCAGTACTTC.